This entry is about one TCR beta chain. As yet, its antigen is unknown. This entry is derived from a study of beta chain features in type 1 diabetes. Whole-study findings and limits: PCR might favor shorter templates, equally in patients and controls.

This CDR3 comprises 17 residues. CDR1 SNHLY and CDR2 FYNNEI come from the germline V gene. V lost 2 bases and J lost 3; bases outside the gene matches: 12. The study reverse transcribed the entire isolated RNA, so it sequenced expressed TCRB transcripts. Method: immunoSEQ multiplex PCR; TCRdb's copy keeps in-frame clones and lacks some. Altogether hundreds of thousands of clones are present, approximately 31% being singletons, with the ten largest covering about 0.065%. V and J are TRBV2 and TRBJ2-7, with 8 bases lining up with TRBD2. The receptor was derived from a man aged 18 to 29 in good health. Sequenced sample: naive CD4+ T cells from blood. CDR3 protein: CASSEINPGRDFYEQYF. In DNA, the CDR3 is TGTGCCAGCAGTGAAATTAACCCCGGGAGGGATTTCTACGAGCAGTACTTC.